The T cell receptor (beta chain) described here comes from a study of T-cell memory formation after mild COVID-19. Study-level information: Across donors, TCR clusters were largely donor specific. Study observations and caveats: Some clones that responded turned up in pre-infection memory, which suggests that cross-reactive memory joined in.

This clonotype was seen a handful of times. Antigen specificity is unknown. TCRdb recomputed calls from the 5' RACE reads with MiXCR, one row per CDR3 protein. The table has around 310,000 distinct CDR3 sequences, 20% to 25% seen once; the top ten hold roughly 23%. The CDR3 covers 15 residues. The ends were cut back, 0 bases at V and 7 bases at J, with 15 bases in the middle. CDR1 and CDR2 (germline): ENHRY, SYGVKD. The chain uses TRBV10-3 and TRBJ1-1, with D tentatively TRBD1 (5 bases). Input material: PBMCs or a T cell subset sorted from them (not recorded which). This sequence was found in a young man who had mild COVID-19 (a few samples of this study predate the infection). Cell type and time point are not known. The DNA for the CDR3 is TGTGCCATCAGTGAGTCAGGGTCGCGGGGCCTTGAAGCTTTCTTT. Translated: CAISESGSRGLEAFF.